A single sample gave rise to the 23 T cell receptor beta chains below, sequenced in a study of control samples from healthy donors and cancer patients. The table came from immunoSEQ multiplex PCR; TCRdb's copy has only in-frame clones and leaves some out. The data contain roughly 18,000 clones, around nine tenths of them singletons. Sequenced input: PBMCs. The receptor source for this set is an older woman with head and neck cancer.

The chain recombines TRBV27 with TRBJ2-7; D is unresolved. CDR1 MNHEY and CDR2 SMNVEV come from the germline V gene (reference sequence). The CDR3 consists of 16 residues. V shed 0 bases and J shed 2 bases, with 14 bases lying between them. The CDR3 spells CASSLSPFRSPYEQYF. The CDR3 nucleotides are TGTGCCAGCAGTTTATCTCCCTTCAGATCTCCCTACGAGCAGTACTTC.

This clone was detected once. The V gene is TRBV6-5, the J gene TRBJ1-1; D is possibly TRBD1 (5 bases). V was clipped by 4 bases and J by 11 bases, with 17 bases between them. The CDR3 is 13 amino acids. Germline loops: CDR1 MNHEY, CDR2 SVGAGI. The CDR3 spells CASSSDVGRRAFF. CDR3 in DNA: TGTGCCAGCAGTTCTGATGTGGGGCGACGGGCTTTCTTT.

V usage is TRBV7-3 and J usage is TRBJ2-2; 7 nucleotides line up with TRBD2. The V gene end was trimmed by 7 bases and the J gene end by 4 bases; junction bases not matched to a gene: 3. CDR3 length equals 13 residues. The V gene's germline CDR1 is SGHTA and CDR2 FQGTGA. CDR3: CASTPGGTGELFF. Here the CDR3 DNA reads TGTGCCAGCACCCCGGGGGGCACCGGGGAGCTGTTTTTT.

The genes are TRBV11-1 and TRBJ2-2, with D possibly matching TRBD2 (5 bases). The CDR3 spans 14 residues. The germline V gene has CDR1 SGHAT and CDR2 FQDESV (reference sequence). Between the trimmed V and J ends, which lost 5 bases and 7 bases, there was a span of 14 bases. CDR3 in DNA: TGTGCCAGCAGCCTTGAGGGTTATCACGGGGAGCTGTTTTTT. Amino acids: CASSLEGYHGELFF.

The V and J genes are TRBV5-6 and TRBJ1-1; D ambiguous. From germline, CDR1 is SGHDT and CDR2 YYEEEE. This CDR3 spans 14 amino acids. Trimming removed 0 bases from V and 0 bases from J, with 6 bases in between. The CDR3 region is CASSLVQLNTEAFF. The CDR3 nucleotides are TGTGCCAGCAGCTTGGTTCAGTTGAACACTGAAGCTTTCTTT. The full variable domain, rest sourced from reference TRBV5-6 and TRBJ1-1, is DAGVTQSPTHLIKTRGQQVTLRCSPKSGHDTVSWYQQALGQGPQFIFQYYEEEERQRGNFPDRFSGHQFPNYSSELNVNALLLGDSALYLCASSLVQLNTEAFFGQGTRLTVV.

The CDR3, as DNA: TGTGCCACCCAACTAGCGGGAGGCAGAAATGAGCAGTTCTTC. Translated: CATQLAGGRNEQFF. This chain uses TRBV28 with TRBJ2-1, with 12 bases fitting TRBD2. Unmatched junction bases numbered 8, after V lost 10 bases and J lost 7 bases. Germline V gene lookup returns CDR1 MDHEN and CDR2 SYDVKM. The CDR3 consists of 14 residues.

The rearrangement links TRBV18 to TRBJ1-1; D possibly corresponds to TRBD1 (6 bases). This CDR3 is built from 15 residues. Germline CDR1 KGHSH, CDR2 LQKENI. V lost 0 bases and J 2 bases, leaving 10 bases between the germline ends. The CDR3 nucleotides are TGTGCCAGCTCACCACCGAGGGGGTACAACACTGAAGCTTTCTTT. Residues: CASSPPRGYNTEAFF.

CDR3 residues: CASSLLHEQYF. The CDR3 DNA is TGTGCCAGCAGCCTACTCCACGAGCAGTACTTC. The chain has TRBV7-8 and TRBJ2-7; D is unclear. The CDR3 covers 11 residues. Germline CDR1 reads SGHVS; CDR2 reads FQNEAQ. Trimming stripped 5 bases from V and 5 bases from J, with 7 bases between.

In this sample, this clone turned up once. The chain recombines TRBV7-9 with TRBJ2-2, with D tentatively TRBD1 (5 bases). Germline CDR1 SEHNR, CDR2 FQNEAQ (reference sequence). V lost 3 bases and J lost 8, with 13 bases in between. This CDR3 has 14 residues. The CDR3 is CASSFDSVIGELFF. The CDR3 nucleotides are TGTGCCAGCAGCTTTGACAGCGTGATAGGGGAGCTGTTTTTT.

The genes are TRBV27 and TRBJ2-5, with 9 bases lining up with TRBD2. After removal of 6 bases from V and 4 bases from J, the junction contained 12 bases not matched to a gene. Germline V gives CDR1 MNHEY, CDR2 SMNVEV (reference sequence). The CDR3 has 16 residues. CDR3 DNA: TGTGCCAGCAGGCCCGGGGCGGGAGGGCCCGCAGAGACCCAGTACTTC. It yields the protein CASRPGAGGPAETQYF.

V is TRBV28 and J is TRBJ1-4; unclear D gene. The germline gives CDR1 MDHEN, CDR2 SYDVKM. CDR3 length equals 15 residues. V was pared by 5 bases and J by 7 bases, with 17 bases between. CDR3 DNA sequence: TGTGCCAGCAGTATTGACCGGCGGTGGGGTGAAAAACTGTTTTTT. As protein: CASSIDRRWGEKLFF.

The chain links TRBV9 to TRBJ2-5, with 9 bases matching TRBD1. V lost 5 bases to trimming and J lost 0 bases; unmatched junction nucleotides: 11. CDR3 size: 17 residues. The germline V gene has CDR1 SGDLS and CDR2 YYNGEE. Here the CDR3 reads CASSGPGQGLYQETQYF. The DNA for the CDR3 is TGTGCCAGCAGTGGCCCAGGACAGGGGCTGTACCAAGAGACCCAGTACTTC.

In DNA, the CDR3 is TGTGCCACCAGCCGGGACAGAGAAAATGGCTACACCTTC. Translation gives CATSRDRENGYTF. V gene TRBV24-1 combines with J gene TRBJ1-2; 7 nucleotides align to TRBD1. V gave up 7 bases and J gave up 6 bases; unmatched junction bases: 7. The germline CDR1 and CDR2 sequences are KGHDR and SFDVKD. The CDR3 consists of 13 residues.

This clone was counted once. CDR3: CASSLEPLKVFRGAKNTGELFF. CDR3 in DNA: TGCGCCAGCAGCTTAGAACCGCTTAAAGTTTTCAGGGGGGCGAAGAACACCGGGGAGCTGTTTTTT. The V gene is TRBV5-1, the J gene TRBJ2-2; TRBD1 is a possible D gene (7 bases). This CDR3 contains 22 residues. Trimming pared 2 bases from V and 1 base from J, leaving 30 bases between. Germline V CDR1 and CDR2: SGHRS, YFSETQ. The complete variable domain, with remaining parts taken from reference TRBV5-1 and TRBJ2-2, reads KAGVTQTPRYLIKTRGQQVTLSCSPISGHRSVSWYQQTPGQGLQFLFEYFSETQRNKGNFPGRFSGRQFSNSRSEMNVSTLELGDSALYLCASSLEPLKVFRGAKNTGELFFGEGSRLTVL.

The chain has TRBV19 and TRBJ2-1; D perhaps matches TRBD1 (6 bases). CDR3 length: 13 residues. V was cut by 7 bases and J by 5 bases, with 12 bases left in between. CDR1 is LNHDA and CDR2 is SQIVND in the germline V gene (reference sequence). The CDR3 DNA reads as TGTGCCAGTAATTCTAGGACAGACAATGAGCAGTTCTTC. Translation: CASNSRTDNEQFF. Using reference TRBV19 and TRBJ2-1 for the parts outside the CDR3, the full variable domain is DGGITQSPKYLFRKEGQNVTLSCEQNLNHDAMYWYRQDPGQGLRLIYYSQIVNDFQKGDIAEGYSVSREKKESFPLTVTSAQKNPTAFYLCASNSRTDNEQFFGPGTRLTVL.

The chain combines TRBV7-3 with TRBJ2-1; the match to TRBD2 covers 10 bases. This CDR3 is built from 16 residues. Trimming removed 2 bases from V and 7 bases from J; junction bases left unmatched: 8. CDR1 SGHTA and CDR2 FQGTGA come from the germline V gene. In DNA, the CDR3 is TGTGCCAGCAGCTTATGGCAAGCGGGAGGGCTGAATGAGCAGTTCTTC. This encodes CASSLWQAGGLNEQFF.

The V gene is TRBV29-1, the J gene TRBJ2-5; tentatively, D is TRBD1 or TRBD2 (5 bases each). This CDR3 is 14 amino acids long. CDR1 is SQVTM and CDR2 is ANQGSEA in the germline V gene. Trimming cost V 3 bases and J 2 bases, with 13 bases left between them. The chain's CDR3 is CSVDPRGQQETQYF. DNA of the CDR3: TGCAGCGTTGACCCCCGGGGCCAACAAGAGACCCAGTACTTC. The complete variable domain, with remaining parts taken from reference TRBV29-1 and TRBJ2-5, reads SAVISQKPSRDICQRGTSLTIQCQVDSQVTMMFWYRQQPGQSLTLIATANQGSEATYESGFVIDKFPISRPNLTFSTLTVSNMSPEDSSIYLCSVDPRGQQETQYFGPGTRLLVL.

The chain has TRBV10-1 and TRBJ1-1; D is undetermined. The V end was cut by 6 bases, the J end by 11 bases, with 13 bases between. The CDR3 is 11 residues long. The germline V gene has CDR1 WNHNN and CDR2 SYGVQD (reference sequence). In nucleotides, the CDR3 is TGCGCCAGCAGAAAGTCATACGGGGCTTTCTTT. Translated: CASRKSYGAFF.

The chain links TRBV3-1 (or the pseudogene TRBV3-2) to TRBJ2-3, with no clear D. The CDR3 has 14 amino acids. Trimming removed 4 bases at V and 2 bases at J, with 10 bases between. Germline loops: CDR1 LGHDT, CDR2 YNNKEL (reference sequence). CDR3 protein: CASSPSGVTDTQYF. As DNA, the CDR3 is TGTGCCAGCAGCCCGTCTGGGGTCACAGATACGCAGTATTTT.

V usage is TRBV5-1 and J usage is TRBJ2-6; D is possibly TRBD2 (6 bases). CDR3 length: 17 residues. Trimming left V 4 bases short and J 2 bases short, with 16 bases between. CDR1 and CDR2 from the germline V gene are SGHRS and YFSETQ. The CDR3 coding sequence is TGCGCCAGCAGCCCAAATGCGGGGACGGCTGGGGCCAACGTCCTGACTTTC. This codes for CASSPNAGTAGANVLTF. Combining the CDR3 with reference TRBV5-1 and TRBJ2-6 gives the whole variable domain KAGVTQTPRYLIKTRGQQVTLSCSPISGHRSVSWYQQTPGQGLQFLFEYFSETQRNKGNFPGRFSGRQFSNSRSEMNVSTLELGDSALYLCASSPNAGTAGANVLTFGAGSRLTVL.

The rearrangement joins TRBV30 to TRBJ1-1; the D gene is possibly TRBD1 (5 bases). The V gene's germline CDR1 is GTSNPN and CDR2 SVGIG (reference sequence). The CDR3 sequence is 12 residues long. V gave up 3 bases and J gave up 4 bases, with 9 bases separating them. CDR3 residues: CAWRVGGTEAFF. The CDR3 bases are TGTGCCTGGAGAGTGGGGGGCACTGAAGCTTTCTTT.

The V call is TRBV5-4, the J call TRBJ1-3, with D unclear. Trimming took 5 bases from V and 0 from J, leaving 6 bases between them. Germline CDR1 and CDR2: SGHNT and YYREEE (reference sequence). The CDR3 has 13 amino acids. CDR3 coding DNA: TGTGCCAGCAGAATCGACTCTGGAAACACCATATATTTT. Amino acid sequence: CASRIDSGNTIYF. Complete variable domain (other parts from reference TRBV5-4 and TRBJ1-3): ETGVTQSPTHLIKTRGQQVTLRCSSQSGHNTVSWYQQALGQGPQFIFQYYREEENGRGNFPPRFSGLQFPNYSSELNVNALELDDSALYLCASRIDSGNTIYFGEGSWLTVV.

The chain is built from TRBV15 and TRBJ1-5; 9 positions agree with TRBD1. Germline V lookup: CDR1 LNHNV, CDR2 YYDKDF (reference sequence). The CDR3 extends over 13 amino acids. V gave up 5 bases and J gave up 7 bases; unmatched junction bases: 3. This CDR3 reads CATSWGQGQPQHF. The CDR3 bases are TGTGCCACCAGCTGGGGACAGGGACAGCCCCAGCATTTT.